This T cell receptor beta chain was captured by sequencing in a study of blood T cell repertoires in COVID-19. Study-wide context: COVID-19 samples from acute and convalescent phases originated in the United States, Italy and Spain.

Assay: immunoSEQ multiplex PCR; the TCRdb copy retains only in-frame clones and omits some. This sample has some 55,000 clones, with around nine tenths found just once. CDR3 length equals 15 residues. The TCR sequence derives from a woman in her forties with active COVID-19. The material sequenced was peripheral blood. This chain joins TRBV1 and TRBJ1-1; TRBD1 is the table's D call and was not checked against the DNA. TRBV1 is flagged as a pseudogene. CDR3 residues: CTSSQECRVNTEAFF. The CDR3, as DNA: TGCACCAGCAGCCAAGAGTGCAGGGTAAACACTGAAGCTTTCTTT.